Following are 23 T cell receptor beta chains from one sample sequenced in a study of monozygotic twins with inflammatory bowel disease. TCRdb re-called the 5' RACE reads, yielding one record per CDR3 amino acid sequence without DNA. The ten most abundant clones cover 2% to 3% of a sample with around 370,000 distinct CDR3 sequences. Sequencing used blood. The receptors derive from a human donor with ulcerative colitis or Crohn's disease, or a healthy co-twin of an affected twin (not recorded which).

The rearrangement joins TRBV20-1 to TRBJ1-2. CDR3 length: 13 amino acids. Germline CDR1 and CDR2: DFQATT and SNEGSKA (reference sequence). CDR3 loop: CSAYGPSLYGYTF.

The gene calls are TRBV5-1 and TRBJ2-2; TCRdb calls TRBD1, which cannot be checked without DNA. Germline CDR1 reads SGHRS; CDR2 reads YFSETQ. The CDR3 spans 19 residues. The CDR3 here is CASSLAGRTGSTNTGELFF.

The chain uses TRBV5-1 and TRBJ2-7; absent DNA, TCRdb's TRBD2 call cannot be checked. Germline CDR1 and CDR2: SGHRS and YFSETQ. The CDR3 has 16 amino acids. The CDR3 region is CASSLVASGGEYEQYF.

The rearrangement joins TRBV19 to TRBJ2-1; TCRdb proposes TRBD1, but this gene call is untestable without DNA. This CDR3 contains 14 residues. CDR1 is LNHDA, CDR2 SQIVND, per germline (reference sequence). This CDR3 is CASSIAARGGEQFF. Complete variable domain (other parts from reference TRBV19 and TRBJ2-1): DGGITQSPKYLFRKEGQNVTLSCEQNLNHDAMYWYRQDPGQGLRLIYYSQIVNDFQKGDIAEGYSVSREKKESFPLTVTSAQKNPTAFYLCASSIAARGGEQFFGPGTRLTVL.

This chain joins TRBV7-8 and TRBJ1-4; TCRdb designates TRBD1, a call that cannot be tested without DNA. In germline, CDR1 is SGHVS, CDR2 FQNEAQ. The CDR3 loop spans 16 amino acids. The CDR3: CASSLDRGGDNEKLFF.

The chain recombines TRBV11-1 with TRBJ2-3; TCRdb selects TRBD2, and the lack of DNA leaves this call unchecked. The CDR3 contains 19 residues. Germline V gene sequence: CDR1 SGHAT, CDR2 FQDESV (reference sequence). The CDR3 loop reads CASSFLLAGGLFTTDTQYF.

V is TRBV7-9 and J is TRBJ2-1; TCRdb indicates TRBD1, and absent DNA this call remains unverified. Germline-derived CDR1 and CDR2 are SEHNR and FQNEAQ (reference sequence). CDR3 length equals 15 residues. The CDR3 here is CASTATRDRVNEQFF.

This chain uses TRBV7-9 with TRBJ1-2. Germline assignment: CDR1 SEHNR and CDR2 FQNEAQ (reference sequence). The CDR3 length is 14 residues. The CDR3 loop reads CASSLAGVFYGYTF.

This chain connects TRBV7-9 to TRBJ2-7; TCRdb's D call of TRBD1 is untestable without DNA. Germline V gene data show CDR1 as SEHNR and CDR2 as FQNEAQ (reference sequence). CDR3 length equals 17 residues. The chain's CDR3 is CASSLVGGWDKYYEQYF. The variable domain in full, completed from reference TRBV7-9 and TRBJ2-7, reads DTGVSQNPRHKITKRGQNVTFRCDPISEHNRLYWYRQTLGQGPEFLTYFQNEAQLEKSRLLSDRFSAERPKGSFSTLEIQRTEQGDSAMYLCASSLVGGWDKYYEQYFGPGTRLTVT.

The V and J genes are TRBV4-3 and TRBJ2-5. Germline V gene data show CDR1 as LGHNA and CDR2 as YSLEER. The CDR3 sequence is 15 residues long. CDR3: CASSQDTGSRETQYF.

CDR3 protein: CASSPSWTIYEQYF. The chain uses TRBV7-2 and TRBJ2-7. Germline CDR1 reads SGHTA; CDR2 reads FQGNSA. The CDR3 covers 14 residues.

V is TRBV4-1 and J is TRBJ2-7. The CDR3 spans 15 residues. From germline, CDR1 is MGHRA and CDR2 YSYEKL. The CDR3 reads CASSRTETNPYEQNF.

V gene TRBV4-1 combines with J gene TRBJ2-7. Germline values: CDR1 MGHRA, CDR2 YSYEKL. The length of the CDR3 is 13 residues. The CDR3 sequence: CASSRSVFGEQYF.

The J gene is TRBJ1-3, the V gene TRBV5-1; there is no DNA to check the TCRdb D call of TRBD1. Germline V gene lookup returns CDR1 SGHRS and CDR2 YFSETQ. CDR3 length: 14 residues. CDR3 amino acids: CASSRTGVTNTIYF.

CDR3 in amino acids: CATTSGAGSDTQYF. This chain joins TRBV6-6 and TRBJ2-3; no DNA is available, so the TRBD1 call from TCRdb remains unchecked. CDR3 length equals 14 residues. Germline CDR1 is MNHNY and CDR2 is SVGAGI (reference sequence).

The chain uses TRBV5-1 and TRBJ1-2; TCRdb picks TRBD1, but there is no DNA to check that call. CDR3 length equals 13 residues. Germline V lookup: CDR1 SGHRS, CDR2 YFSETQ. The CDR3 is CASSIRDSYGYTF.

This CDR3 reads CASSLGQPNSGNTIYF. The rearrangement links TRBV7-9 to TRBJ1-3. CDR1 is SEHNR, CDR2 FQNEAQ, per germline (reference sequence). The CDR3 sequence is 16 residues long.

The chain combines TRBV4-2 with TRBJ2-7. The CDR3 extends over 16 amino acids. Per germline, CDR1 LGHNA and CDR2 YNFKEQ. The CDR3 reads CASSQDGVVSSYEQYF.

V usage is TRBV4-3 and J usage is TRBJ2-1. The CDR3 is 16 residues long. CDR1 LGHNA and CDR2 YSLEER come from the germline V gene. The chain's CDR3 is CASSQGQLFSYNEQFF.

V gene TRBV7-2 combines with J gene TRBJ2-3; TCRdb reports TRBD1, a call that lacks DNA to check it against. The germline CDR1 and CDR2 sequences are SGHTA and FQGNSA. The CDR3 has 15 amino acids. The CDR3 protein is CASSFGGTDTDTQYF.

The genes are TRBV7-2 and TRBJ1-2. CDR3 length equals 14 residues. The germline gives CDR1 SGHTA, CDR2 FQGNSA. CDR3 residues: CASSLAQSRGGYTF.

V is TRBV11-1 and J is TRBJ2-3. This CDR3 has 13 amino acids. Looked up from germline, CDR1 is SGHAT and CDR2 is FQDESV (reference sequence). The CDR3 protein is CASSRTRADTQYF. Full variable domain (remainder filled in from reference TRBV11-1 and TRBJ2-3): EAEVAQSPRYKITEKSQAVAFWCDPISGHATLYWYRQILGQGPELLVQFQDESVVDDSQLPKDRFSAERLKGVDSTLKIQPAELGDSAMYLCASSRTRADTQYFGPGTRLTVL.

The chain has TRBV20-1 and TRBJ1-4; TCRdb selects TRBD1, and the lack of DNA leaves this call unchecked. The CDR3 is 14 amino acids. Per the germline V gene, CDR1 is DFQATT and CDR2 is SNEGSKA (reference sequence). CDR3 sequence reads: CSARDTTGGEKLFF.